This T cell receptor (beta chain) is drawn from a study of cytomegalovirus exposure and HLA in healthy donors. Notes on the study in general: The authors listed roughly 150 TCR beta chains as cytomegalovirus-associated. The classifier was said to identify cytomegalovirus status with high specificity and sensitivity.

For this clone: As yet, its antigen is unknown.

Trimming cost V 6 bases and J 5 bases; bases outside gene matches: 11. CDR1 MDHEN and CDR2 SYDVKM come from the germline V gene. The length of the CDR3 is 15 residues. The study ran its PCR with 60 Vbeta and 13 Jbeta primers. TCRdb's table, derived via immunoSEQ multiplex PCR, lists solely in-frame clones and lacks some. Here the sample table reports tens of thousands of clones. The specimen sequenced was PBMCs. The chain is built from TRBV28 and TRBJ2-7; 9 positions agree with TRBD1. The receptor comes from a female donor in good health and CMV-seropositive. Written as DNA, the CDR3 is TGTGCCAGCAGGGGTACCGGGACAGGGTCCCACGAGCAGTACTTC. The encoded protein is CASRGTGTGSHEQYF.